This record covers a single TCR beta chain. Its antigen remains unknown. Trimming took 4 bases from V and 1 from J; bases not matched to a gene: 4. Germline V gives CDR1 KGHDR, CDR2 SFDVKD. There are 16 residues in the CDR3. The data belong to a study of breast tumors, draining lymph nodes, adjacent tissues. TCRdb re-analysed the multiplex PCR reads in MiXCR, keeping a single row per CDR3 protein. The sample has tens of thousands of distinct CDR3 sequences, roughly 19% seen once. Axillary draining lymph nodes of breast cancer patients supplied the node samples. Findings and limits, study-wide: Tumors had less TCR diversity than lymph nodes, more than nontumor tissue.

The rearrangement links TRBV24-1 to TRBJ2-5; TRBD2 aligns across 11 bases. This TCR derives from a female donor with breast cancer. Some clones in this sample may be carry-over from other donors' samples. Sample: axillary lymph node tissue. CDR3 bases: TGTGCCACCAGTGACACCGGGACTAGCGGCCAAGAGACCCAGTACTTC. Encoded protein: CATSDTGTSGQETQYF.